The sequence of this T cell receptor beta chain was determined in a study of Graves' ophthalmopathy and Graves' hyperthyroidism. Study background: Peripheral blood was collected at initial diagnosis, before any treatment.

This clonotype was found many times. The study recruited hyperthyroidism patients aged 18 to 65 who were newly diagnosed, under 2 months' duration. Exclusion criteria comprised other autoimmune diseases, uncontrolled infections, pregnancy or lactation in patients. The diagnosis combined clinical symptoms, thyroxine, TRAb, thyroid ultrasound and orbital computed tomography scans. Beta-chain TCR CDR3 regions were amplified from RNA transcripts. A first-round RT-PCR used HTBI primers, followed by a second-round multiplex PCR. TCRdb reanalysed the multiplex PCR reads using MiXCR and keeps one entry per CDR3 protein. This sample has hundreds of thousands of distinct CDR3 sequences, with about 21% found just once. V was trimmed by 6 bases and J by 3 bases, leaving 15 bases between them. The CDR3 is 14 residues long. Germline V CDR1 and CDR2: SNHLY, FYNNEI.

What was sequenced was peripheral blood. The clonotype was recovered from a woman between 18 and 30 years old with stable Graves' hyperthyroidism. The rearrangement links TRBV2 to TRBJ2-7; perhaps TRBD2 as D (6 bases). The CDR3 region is CASSFGTLDYEQYF. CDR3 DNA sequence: TGTGCCAGCAGCTTCGGGACTCTTGACTACGAGCAGTACTTC.